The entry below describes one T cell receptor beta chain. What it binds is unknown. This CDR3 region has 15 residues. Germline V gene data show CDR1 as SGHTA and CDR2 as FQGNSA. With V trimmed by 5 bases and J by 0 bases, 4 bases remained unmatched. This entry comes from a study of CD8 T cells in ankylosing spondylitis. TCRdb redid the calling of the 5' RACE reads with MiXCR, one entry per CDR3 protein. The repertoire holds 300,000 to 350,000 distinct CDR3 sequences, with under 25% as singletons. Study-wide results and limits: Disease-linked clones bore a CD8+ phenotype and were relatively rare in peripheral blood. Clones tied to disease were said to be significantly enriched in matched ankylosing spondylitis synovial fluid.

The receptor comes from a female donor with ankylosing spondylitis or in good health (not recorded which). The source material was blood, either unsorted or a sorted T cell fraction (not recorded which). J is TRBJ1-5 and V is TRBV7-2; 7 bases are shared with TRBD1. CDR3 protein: CASSRGTDSNQPQHF. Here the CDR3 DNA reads TGTGCCAGCAGCCGCGGGACAGATAGCAATCAGCCCCAGCATTTT.